This T cell receptor beta chain appears in the sequencing data of a study of Ad26.COV2.S vaccination and SARS-CoV-2 variants. Study-level information: Recipients of Ad26.COV2.S got it intramuscularly, once or twice 56 days apart.

Treatment given: approximately 18 received Ad26.COV2.S at low or high dose, single or two shots; roughly five received placebo; per-sample allocation not given. Collection of samples fell on day 63 after the first vaccine or placebo injection. Generated by immunoSEQ multiplex PCR, the TCRdb table keeps only in-frame clones and is missing some. This table holds hundreds of thousands of clones, around 87% found once. The CDR3 sequence is 13 residues long. Germline lookup yields CDR1 SGHDT and CDR2 YYEEEE. V shed 4 bases and J shed 14 bases, with 16 bases lying between them. Sequenced material: peripheral blood, taken in a trial of Ad26.COV2.S vaccine versus placebo. The chain joins TRBV5-6 to TRBJ1-6, with TRBD1 as a possible D gene (6 bases). This clonotype was obtained from a person between 18 and 59 years old who received the Ad26.COV2.S COVID-19 vaccine or a placebo. The CDR3, as DNA: TGTGCCAGCAGCATCCTACAGGGTATGACCCTCCACTTT. This codes for CASSILQGMTLHF.